The TCR beta chain described here comes from a study of response to subunit inactivated influenza vaccine. TCRdb processed the RT-PCR reads anew with MiXCR; each CDR3 protein has one entry. The sample holds more than 500,000 distinct CDR3 sequences, 11% seen once. The V gene lost 6 bases and the J gene lost 0 bases, with 16 bases spanning the gap. CDR1 is SQVTM, CDR2 ANQGSEA, per germline. The CDR3 has 15 residues. This clonotype was found many times. This same sample was also part of a study on T cells expressing NK-cell markers. That study adds: Production of TCR beta cDNA relied on 5'RACE template switching with UMIs. Repertoires of TCR beta were obtained from T cells sorted as CD3+CD56+NKG2C+, CD3+CD56+NKG2C- and CD3+CD56-NKG2C+. Restriction of sorting to alpha-beta TCR T cells was accomplished in several experiments using an anti-gamma-delta TCR antibody. In a few donors, these clonotypes also led the CD3+CD56-NKG2C+ fraction.

The TCR comes from a man between 45 and 60 years old who received an inactivated influenza vaccine. The rearrangement links TRBV29-1 to TRBJ2-3; D unresolved. The sample was PBMCs from blood, taken on the day of vaccination. The CDR3 sequence: CSVPTLALSTDTQYF. CDR3 DNA: TGCAGCGTCCCCACCCTCGCGCTTAGCACAGATACGCAGTATTTT.